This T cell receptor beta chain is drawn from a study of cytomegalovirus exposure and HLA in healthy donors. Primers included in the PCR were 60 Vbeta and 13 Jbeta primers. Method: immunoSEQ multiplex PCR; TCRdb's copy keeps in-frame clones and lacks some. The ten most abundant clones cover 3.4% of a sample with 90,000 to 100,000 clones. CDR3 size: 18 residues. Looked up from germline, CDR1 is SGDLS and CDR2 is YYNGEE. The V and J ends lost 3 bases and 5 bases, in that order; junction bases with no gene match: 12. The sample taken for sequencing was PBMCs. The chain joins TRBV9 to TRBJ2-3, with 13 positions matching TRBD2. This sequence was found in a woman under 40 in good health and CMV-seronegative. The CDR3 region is CASSARPGLAGQRDTQYF. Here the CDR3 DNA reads TGTGCCAGCAGCGCCCGACCGGGACTAGCGGGACAGAGAGATACGCAGTATTTT.